These 13 T cell receptor beta chains were sequenced from one sample in a study of early T cells in non-severe SARS-CoV-2 infection. One entry per CDR3 protein results from TCRdb running MiXCR on the 5' RACE reads. The sample holds tens of thousands of distinct CDR3 sequences, 9.5% to 13% seen once. The sequenced material came from whole blood. The receptor source for this set is an adult who was a healthcare worker with PCR-confirmed SARS-CoV-2 infection or an uninfected control (not recorded which).

This rearrangement joins TRBV5-1 to TRBJ2-5; D not resolved. The CDR3 spans 13 residues. Germline CDR1 SGHRS, CDR2 YFSETQ. With 1 base removed from V and 1 base from J, the gap between germline ends came to 5 bases. The CDR3 DNA sequence: TGCGCCAGCAGCTTGAGTGTCCAAGAGACCCAGTACTTC. It specifies CASSLSVQETQYF.

This clonotype has ten or more counts. This chain connects TRBV30 to TRBJ1-1, with 8 bases that match TRBD1. CDR1 GTSNPN and CDR2 SVGIG come from the germline V gene (reference sequence). This CDR3 comprises 19 residues. J lost 0 bases, V lost 5 bases, and 20 bases had no gene match. CDR3: CAWGARGGTGQVMNTEAFF. For the CDR3, the DNA is TGTGCCTGGGGAGCTAGGGGGGGGACAGGACAGGTGATGAACACTGAAGCTTTCTTT.

This clonotype was counted ten times or more. The V gene is TRBV4-3, the J gene TRBJ1-5; D not certain. Trimming took off 1 base at V and 9 bases at J, with 10 bases between the two ends. Germline V lookup: CDR1 LGHNA, CDR2 YSLEER. The length of the CDR3 is 13 residues. The CDR3 region is CASSQGLSLPQHF. DNA of the CDR3: TGCGCCAGCAGCCAAGGGTTATCACTGCCCCAGCATTTT.

The J gene is TRBJ2-7, the V gene TRBV10-3; either TRBD1 or TRBD2 may supply D (5 bases each). This CDR3 contains 11 residues. Trimming cost V 2 bases and J 6 bases, with 5 bases left between them. Germline lookup yields CDR1 ENHRY and CDR2 SYGVKD. The CDR3 protein is CAISEGGEQYF. CDR3 coding DNA: TGTGCCATCAGTGAGGGGGGCGAGCAGTACTTC.

This clonotype was recorded many times. The rearrangement uses TRBV4-2 and TRBJ2-5; D call uncertain. V shed 0 bases and J shed 4 bases, with 9 bases lying between them. Germline V CDR1 and CDR2: LGHNA, YNFKEQ. CDR3 length: 14 amino acids. The CDR3, as DNA: TGTGCCAGCAGCCAAGAGGGGTTTCGAGAGACCCAGTACTTC. Translating gives CASSQEGFRETQYF.

This clonotype has ten or more counts. As DNA, the CDR3 is TGTGCCTGGAGACAGAGCTGGGGCGATGAGCAGTTCTTC. Translated: CAWRQSWGDEQFF. The chain has TRBV30 and TRBJ2-1; TRBD1 might be the D (5 bases). The CDR3 length is 13 residues. Germline CDR1 reads GTSNPN; CDR2 reads SVGIG (reference sequence). Trimming stripped 3 bases from V and 8 bases from J, with 14 bases between.

This clonotype has only one observation. The rearrangement links TRBV7-9 to TRBJ2-7; no definite D call. The CDR3 runs 13 residues. Between the trimmed V and J ends, which lost 1 base and 7 bases, there was a span of 11 bases. Germline assignment: CDR1 SEHNR and CDR2 FQNEAQ (reference sequence). The CDR3 sequence is CASSLGRNGEQYF. The CDR3 DNA sequence: TGTGCCAGCAGCTTAGGCAGGAATGGAGAGCAGTACTTC.

This clonotype was recorded many times. J is TRBJ1-6 and V is TRBV20-1; 8 bases fit TRBD1. There are 15 residues in the CDR3. Trimming removed 5 bases from V and 1 base from J; junction bases left unmatched: 4. Per germline, CDR1 DFQATT and CDR2 SNEGSKA (reference sequence). The CDR3 here is CSAFQGASYNSPLHF. DNA for the CDR3: TGCAGTGCTTTCCAGGGGGCGTCCTATAATTCACCCCTCCACTTT.

The V call is TRBV6-2 or TRBV6-3, the J call TRBJ1-1; 7 bases line up with TRBD1. The junction had 6 bases not matched to a gene; V was cut back by 7 bases and J by 1 base. The germline gives CDR1 MNHEY, CDR2 SVGEGT. The CDR3 loop spans 14 amino acids. The CDR3 spells CASMPGGTNTEAFF. DNA for the CDR3: TGTGCCAGCATGCCAGGGGGAACGAACACTGAAGCTTTCTTT.

The chain is built from TRBV5-6 and TRBJ1-2; no clear D. Germline V lookup: CDR1 SGHDT, CDR2 YYEEEE. The CDR3 is made up of 12 amino acids. The V and J ends lost 4 bases and 8 bases respectively, with 12 bases between them. Here the CDR3 DNA reads TGTGCCAGCAGCAAAGGATTTCGCGGCTACACCTTC. It codes for CASSKGFRGYTF. Complete variable domain (other parts from reference TRBV5-6 and TRBJ1-2): DAGVTQSPTHLIKTRGQQVTLRCSPKSGHDTVSWYQQALGQGPQFIFQYYEEEERQRGNFPDRFSGHQFPNYSSELNVNALLLGDSALYLCASSKGFRGYTFGSGTRLTVV.

The chain uses TRBV7-2 and TRBJ2-7; the D is unclear. V was clipped by 3 bases and J by 3 bases, with 6 bases between them. Germline-derived CDR1 and CDR2 are SGHTA and FQGNSA. This CDR3 has 12 amino acids. The CDR3, as DNA: TGTGCCAGCAGCTTCGACGGCTACGAGCAGTACTTC. Its translation: CASSFDGYEQYF. The whole variable domain, remainder taken from reference TRBV7-2 and TRBJ2-7, is GAGVSQSPSNKVTEKGKDVELRCDPISGHTALYWYRQSLGQGLEFLIYFQGNSAPDKSGLPSDRFSAERTGGSVSTLTIQRTQQEDSAVYLCASSFDGYEQYFGPGTRLTVT.

Only a few counts were recorded for this clonotype. CDR3 sequence (DNA): TGTGCCAGCAGCTTGAGCATAACTGAAGCTTTCTTT. Amino acids: CASSLSITEAFF. The genes are TRBV7-3 and TRBJ1-1; D unclear. Germline assignment: CDR1 SGHTA and CDR2 FQGTGA. The CDR3 is 12 amino acids. V lost 3 bases to trimming and J lost 5 bases, with 7 bases between them.

V gene TRBV7-9 combines with J gene TRBJ1-2, with D perhaps TRBD1 (5 bases). The CDR3 sequence is 15 residues long. V was pared by 2 bases and J by 6 bases, with 16 bases between. Germline-derived CDR1 and CDR2 are SEHNR and FQNEAQ (reference sequence). CDR3 in amino acids: CASSLRPGRRNGYTF. The CDR3 region has the DNA TGTGCCAGCAGCTTAAGGCCAGGGAGGAGGAATGGCTACACCTTC.